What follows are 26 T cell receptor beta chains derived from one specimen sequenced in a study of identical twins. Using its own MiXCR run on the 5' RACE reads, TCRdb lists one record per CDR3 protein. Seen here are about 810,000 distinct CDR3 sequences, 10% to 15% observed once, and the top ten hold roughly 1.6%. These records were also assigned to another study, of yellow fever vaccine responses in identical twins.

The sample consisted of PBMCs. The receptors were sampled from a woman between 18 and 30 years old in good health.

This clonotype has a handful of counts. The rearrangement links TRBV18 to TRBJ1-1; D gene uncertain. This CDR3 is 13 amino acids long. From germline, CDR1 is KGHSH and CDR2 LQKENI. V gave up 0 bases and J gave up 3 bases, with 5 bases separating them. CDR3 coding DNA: TGTGCCAGCTCACCACCTAGTTACACTGAAGCTTTCTTT. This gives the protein CASSPPSYTEAFF.

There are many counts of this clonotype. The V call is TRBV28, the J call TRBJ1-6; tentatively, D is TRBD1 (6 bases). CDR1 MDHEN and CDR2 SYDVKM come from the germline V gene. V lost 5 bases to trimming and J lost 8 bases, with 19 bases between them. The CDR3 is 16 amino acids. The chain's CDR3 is CASSEYRDTSDSPLHF. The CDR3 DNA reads TGTGCCAGCAGTGAGTACCGGGACACAAGCGATTCACCCCTCCACTTT.

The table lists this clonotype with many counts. The CDR3 DNA follows: TGTGCCACCAGCGCAGGGTTCAACGAGCAGTACTTC. This translates into CATSAGFNEQYF. This sequence joins TRBV15 and TRBJ2-7; weak D call: TRBD1 (5 bases). The CDR3 is 12 amino acids. V gave up 5 bases and J gave up 5 bases, with 10 bases separating them. Germline V lookup: CDR1 LNHNV, CDR2 YYDKDF (reference sequence). The full variable domain, with the rest looked up from reference TRBV15 and TRBJ2-7, is DAMVIQNPRYQVTQFGKPVTLSCSQTLNHNVMYWYQQKSSQAPKLLFHYYDKDFNNEADTPDNFQSRRPNTSFCFLDIRSPGLGDTAMYLCATSAGFNEQYFGPGTRLTVT.

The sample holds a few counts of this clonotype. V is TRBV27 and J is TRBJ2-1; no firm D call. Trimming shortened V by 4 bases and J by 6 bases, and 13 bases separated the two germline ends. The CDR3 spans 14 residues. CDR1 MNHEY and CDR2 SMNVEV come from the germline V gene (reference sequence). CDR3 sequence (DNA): TGTGCCAGCAGTTCCAATGGGATAGGCAATGAGCAGTTCTTC. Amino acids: CASSSNGIGNEQFF.

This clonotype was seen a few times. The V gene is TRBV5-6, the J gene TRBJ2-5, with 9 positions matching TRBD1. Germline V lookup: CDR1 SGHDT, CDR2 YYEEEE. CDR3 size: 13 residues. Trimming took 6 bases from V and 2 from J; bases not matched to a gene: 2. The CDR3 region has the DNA TGTGCCAGCATAGGACAGGGGCAAGAGACCCAGTACTTC. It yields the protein CASIGQGQETQYF.

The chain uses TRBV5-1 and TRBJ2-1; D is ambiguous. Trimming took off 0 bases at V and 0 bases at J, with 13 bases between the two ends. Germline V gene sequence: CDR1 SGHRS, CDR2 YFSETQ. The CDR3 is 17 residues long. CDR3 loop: CASSLVGYSSSYNEQFF. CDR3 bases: TGCGCCAGCAGCTTGGTAGGGTATTCCAGCTCCTACAATGAGCAGTTCTTC.

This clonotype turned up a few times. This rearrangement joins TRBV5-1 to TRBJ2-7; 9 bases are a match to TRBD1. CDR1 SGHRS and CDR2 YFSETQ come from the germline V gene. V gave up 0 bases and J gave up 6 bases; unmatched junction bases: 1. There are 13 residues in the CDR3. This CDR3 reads CASSLGQGVEQYF. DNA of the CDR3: TGCGCCAGCAGCTTGGGACAGGGGGTCGAGCAGTACTTC.

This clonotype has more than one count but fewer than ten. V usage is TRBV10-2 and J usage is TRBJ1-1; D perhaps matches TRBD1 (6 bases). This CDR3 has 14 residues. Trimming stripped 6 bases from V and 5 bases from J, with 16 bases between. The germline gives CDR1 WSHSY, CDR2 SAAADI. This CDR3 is CASRGSLGGTEAFF. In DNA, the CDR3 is TGCGCCAGCAGGGGTTCGCTAGGGGGGACTGAAGCTTTCTTT.

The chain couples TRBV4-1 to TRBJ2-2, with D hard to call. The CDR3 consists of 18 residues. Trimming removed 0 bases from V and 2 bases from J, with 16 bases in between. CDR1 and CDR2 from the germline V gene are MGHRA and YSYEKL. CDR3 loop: CASSQDSSPAANTGELFF. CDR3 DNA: TGCGCCAGCAGCCAAGATTCATCCCCAGCAGCTAACACCGGGGAGCTGTTTTTT.

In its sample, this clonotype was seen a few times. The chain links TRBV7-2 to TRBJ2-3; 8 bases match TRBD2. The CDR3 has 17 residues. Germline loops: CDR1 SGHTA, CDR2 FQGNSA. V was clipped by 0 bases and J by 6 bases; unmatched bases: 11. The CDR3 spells CASSLAGVAGWLDTQYF. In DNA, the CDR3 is TGTGCCAGCAGCTTAGCGGGGGTAGCGGGGTGGCTTGATACGCAGTATTTT.

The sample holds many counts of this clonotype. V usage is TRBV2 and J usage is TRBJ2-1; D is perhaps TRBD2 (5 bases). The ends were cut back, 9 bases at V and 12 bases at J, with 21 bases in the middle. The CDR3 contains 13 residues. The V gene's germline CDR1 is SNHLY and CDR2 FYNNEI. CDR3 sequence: CASERRAGVGQFF. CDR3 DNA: TGTGCCAGTGAAAGAAGGGCCGGGGTAGGGCAGTTCTTC.

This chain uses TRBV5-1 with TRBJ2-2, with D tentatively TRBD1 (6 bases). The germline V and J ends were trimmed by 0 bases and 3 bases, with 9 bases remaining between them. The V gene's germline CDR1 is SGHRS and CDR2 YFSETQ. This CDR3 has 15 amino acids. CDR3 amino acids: CASSLGGLYTGELFF. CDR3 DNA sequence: TGCGCCAGCAGCTTGGGGGGGCTGTACACCGGGGAGCTGTTTTTT.

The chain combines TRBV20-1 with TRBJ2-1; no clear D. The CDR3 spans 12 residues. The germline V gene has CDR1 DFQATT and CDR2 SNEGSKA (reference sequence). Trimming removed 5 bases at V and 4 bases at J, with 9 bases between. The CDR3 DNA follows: TGCAGTGCTGACATGGGTTACAATGAGCAGTTCTTC. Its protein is CSADMGYNEQFF.

The CDR3 region is CASSSARDSSYEQYF. The CDR3 DNA is TGTGCCAGCTCATCCGCGAGGGACTCTTCCTACGAGCAGTACTTC. V usage is TRBV18 and J usage is TRBJ2-7; D may be TRBD2 (6 bases). Germline CDR1 is KGHSH and CDR2 is LQKENI. The CDR3 is 15 residues long. The germline V and J ends were trimmed by 5 bases and 1 base, with 15 bases remaining between them.

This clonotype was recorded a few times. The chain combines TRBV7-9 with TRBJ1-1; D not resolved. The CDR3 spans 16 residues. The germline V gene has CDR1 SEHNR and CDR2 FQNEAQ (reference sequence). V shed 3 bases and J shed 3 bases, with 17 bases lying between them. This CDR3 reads CASSFAEHSKDTEAFF. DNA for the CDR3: TGTGCCAGCAGCTTTGCCGAACATAGTAAGGACACTGAAGCTTTCTTT.

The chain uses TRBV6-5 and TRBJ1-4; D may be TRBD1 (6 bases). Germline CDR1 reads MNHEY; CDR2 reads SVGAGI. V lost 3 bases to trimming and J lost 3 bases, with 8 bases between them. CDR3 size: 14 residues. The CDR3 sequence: CASSYRTANEKLFF. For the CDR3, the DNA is TGTGCCAGCAGTTATAGGACAGCTAATGAAAAACTGTTTTTT.

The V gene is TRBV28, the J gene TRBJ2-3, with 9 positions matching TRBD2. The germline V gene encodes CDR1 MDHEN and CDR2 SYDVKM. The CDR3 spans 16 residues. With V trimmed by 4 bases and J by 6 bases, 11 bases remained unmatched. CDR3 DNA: TGTGCCAGCAGTTCCCCTAGCGGGACTCAGGAGGATACGCAGTATTTT. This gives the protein CASSSPSGTQEDTQYF.

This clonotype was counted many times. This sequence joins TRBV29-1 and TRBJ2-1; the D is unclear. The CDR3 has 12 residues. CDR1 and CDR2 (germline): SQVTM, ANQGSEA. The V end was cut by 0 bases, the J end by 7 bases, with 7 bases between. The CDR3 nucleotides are TGCAGCGTTGAAGATCTGCGGAATGAGCAGTTCTTC. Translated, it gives CSVEDLRNEQFF.

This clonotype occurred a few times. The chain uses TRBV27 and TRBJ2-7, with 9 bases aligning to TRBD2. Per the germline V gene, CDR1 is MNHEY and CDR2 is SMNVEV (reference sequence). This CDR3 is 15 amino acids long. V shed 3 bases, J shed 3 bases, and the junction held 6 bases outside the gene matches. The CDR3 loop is CASSFSSGKFYEQYF. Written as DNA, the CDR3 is TGTGCCAGCAGTTTCTCTAGCGGGAAATTCTACGAGCAGTACTTC.

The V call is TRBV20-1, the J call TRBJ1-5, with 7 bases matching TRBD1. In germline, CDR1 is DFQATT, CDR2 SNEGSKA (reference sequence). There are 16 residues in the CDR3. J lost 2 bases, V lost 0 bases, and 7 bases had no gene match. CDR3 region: CSARDFTGAGNQPQHF. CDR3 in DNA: TGCAGTGCTAGAGATTTTACAGGGGCGGGCAATCAGCCCCAGCATTTT.

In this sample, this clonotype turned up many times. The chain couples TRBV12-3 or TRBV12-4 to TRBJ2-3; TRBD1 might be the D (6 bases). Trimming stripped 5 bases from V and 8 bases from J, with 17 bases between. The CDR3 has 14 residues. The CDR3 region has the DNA TGTGCCAGCAGTCAGGACAGTACCTTGGGTACGCAGTATTTT. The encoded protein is CASSQDSTLGTQYF.

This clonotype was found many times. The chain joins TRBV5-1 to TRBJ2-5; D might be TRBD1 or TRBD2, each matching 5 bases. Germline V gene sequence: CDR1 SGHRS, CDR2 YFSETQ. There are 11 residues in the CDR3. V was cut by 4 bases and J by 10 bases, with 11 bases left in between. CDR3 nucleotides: TGCGCCAGCAGCCGGGAAGGGGACCAGTACTTC. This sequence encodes CASSREGDQYF.

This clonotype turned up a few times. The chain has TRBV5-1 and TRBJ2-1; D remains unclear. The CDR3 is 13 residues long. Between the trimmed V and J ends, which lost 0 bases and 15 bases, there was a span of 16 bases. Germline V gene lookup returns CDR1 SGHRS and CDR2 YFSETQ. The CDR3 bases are TGCGCCAGCAGCTTGGATAACCCTTCGCCGCCGTTCTTC. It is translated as CASSLDNPSPPFF. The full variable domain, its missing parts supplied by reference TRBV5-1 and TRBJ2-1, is KAGVTQTPRYLIKTRGQQVTLSCSPISGHRSVSWYQQTPGQGLQFLFEYFSETQRNKGNFPGRFSGRQFSNSRSEMNVSTLELGDSALYLCASSLDNPSPPFFGPGTRLTVL.

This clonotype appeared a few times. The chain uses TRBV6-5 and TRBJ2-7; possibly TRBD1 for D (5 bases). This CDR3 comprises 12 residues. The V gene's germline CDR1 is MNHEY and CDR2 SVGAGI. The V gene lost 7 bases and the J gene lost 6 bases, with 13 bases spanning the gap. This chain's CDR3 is CASTPRVSEQYV. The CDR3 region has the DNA TGTGCCAGCACCCCCAGGGTTTCCGAGCAGTACGTC.

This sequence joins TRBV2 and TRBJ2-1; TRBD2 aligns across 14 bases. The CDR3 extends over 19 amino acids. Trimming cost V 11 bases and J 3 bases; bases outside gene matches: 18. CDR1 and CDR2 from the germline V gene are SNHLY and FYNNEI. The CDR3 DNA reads TGTGCCTTCTGTGGATCCGGGACTAGCGGGAGTGCGGTCTACAATGAGCAGTTCTTC. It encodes CAFCGSGTSGSAVYNEQFF.

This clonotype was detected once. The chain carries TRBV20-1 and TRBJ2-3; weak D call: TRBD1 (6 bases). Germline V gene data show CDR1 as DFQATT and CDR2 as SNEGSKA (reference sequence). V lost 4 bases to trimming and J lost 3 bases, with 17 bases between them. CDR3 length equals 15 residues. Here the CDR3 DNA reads TGCAGTGCTACAGCAGGGGTTTTCGGGACAGATACGCAGTATTTT. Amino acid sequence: CSATAGVFGTDTQYF.